The rows below give T cell receptor beta chains drawn from one sample of a study of T cells in Graves' hyperthyroidism and ophthalmopathy. TCRdb called the multiplex PCR reads again in MiXCR, with one record for every CDR3 protein. The sample includes 560,000 or so distinct CDR3 sequences, about half of them seen just once. The material sequenced was peripheral blood or thyroid tissue (not recorded which). These TCRs come from a woman in her late teens or twenties with Graves' hyperthyroidism. Both conserved end residues are part of each CDR3.

v_call,cdr3_aa
TRBV29-1,CSSVDVAGGEETQYF
TRBV7-6,CARSPLAGETQYF
TRBV2,CASRQFGTTPLHF
TRBV6-6,CASSDSIQGTYGYTF
TRBV19,CASSHRAGDTGELFF
TRBV7-9,CASSLELRARDTEAFF
TRBV14,CASSQGSGRYNEQFF
TRBV6-1,CASRDGNSYEQYF
TRBV7-9,CASSLTLAGSYEQYF
TRBV19,CASSILDREYEKLFF
TRBV20-1,CSARDSGSGTEAFF
TRBV7-6,CASARGQYF
TRBV20-1,CSARVTSGAYGYTF
TRBV5-1,CVSSWAPGETQYF
TRBV7-9,CASSSTGVSNQPQHF
TRBV7-9,CASSFTPRDTIYF
TRBV20-1,CSASRVSGANVLTF
TRBV24-1,CATSDLLGEQYF
TRBV24-1,CASSYSPGQGDEKLFF
TRBV25-1,CASSVTLPGPTIGIGAFF
TRBV7-9,CASSSPQGRNYGYTF
TRBV13,CASSLRGQDSYEQYF
TRBV10-3,CAIGSDGMRTEAFF
TRBV7-9,CASSSGGAPDTIYF
TRBV7-2,CASSFPEGYTGELFF
TRBV5-4,CASSLGAGARARYGYTF
TRBV7-8,CASSFWGDVGYGYTF
TRBV7-6,CASKEGDSYEQYF
TRBV7-2,CASSLGNFYGYTF
TRBV6-5,CASSFGTEGGQPQHF
TRBV25-1,CASSQLGGQWGFNYGYTF
TRBV24-1,CATSEKTPLYGYTF
TRBV7-9,CASSFPQTSGSSYEQYF
TRBV20-1,CSAHFIGNTEAFF
TRBV25-1,CASTDLDGYTF
TRBV2,CASSARMVQFSEQYF
TRBV2,CASRTSGRETQYF
TRBV2,CASNGQGPLASNQPQHF
TRBV7-9,CASSPTSAGRFLYQETQYF
TRBV10-3,CAIYVTGSTGELFF
TRBV7-9,CASSDAGQGPSYEQYF
TRBV7-7,CATGQGTYEQYF
TRBV7-2,CASSSPTSSSYEQYF
TRBV10-2,CASSDNRGGQTQYF
TRBV5-1,CASSLVVTGEQYF
TRBV15,CATSSLTPSPTTEAFF
TRBV7-2,CASSLAGLNEKLFF
TRBV7-6,CASSARLNEQFF
TRBV24-1,CATSDYGDNQPQHF
TRBV2,CASSNRDRVETQYF
TRBV19,CASSIRGQAASTGELFF
TRBV4-2,CASSQDFGSGANVLTF